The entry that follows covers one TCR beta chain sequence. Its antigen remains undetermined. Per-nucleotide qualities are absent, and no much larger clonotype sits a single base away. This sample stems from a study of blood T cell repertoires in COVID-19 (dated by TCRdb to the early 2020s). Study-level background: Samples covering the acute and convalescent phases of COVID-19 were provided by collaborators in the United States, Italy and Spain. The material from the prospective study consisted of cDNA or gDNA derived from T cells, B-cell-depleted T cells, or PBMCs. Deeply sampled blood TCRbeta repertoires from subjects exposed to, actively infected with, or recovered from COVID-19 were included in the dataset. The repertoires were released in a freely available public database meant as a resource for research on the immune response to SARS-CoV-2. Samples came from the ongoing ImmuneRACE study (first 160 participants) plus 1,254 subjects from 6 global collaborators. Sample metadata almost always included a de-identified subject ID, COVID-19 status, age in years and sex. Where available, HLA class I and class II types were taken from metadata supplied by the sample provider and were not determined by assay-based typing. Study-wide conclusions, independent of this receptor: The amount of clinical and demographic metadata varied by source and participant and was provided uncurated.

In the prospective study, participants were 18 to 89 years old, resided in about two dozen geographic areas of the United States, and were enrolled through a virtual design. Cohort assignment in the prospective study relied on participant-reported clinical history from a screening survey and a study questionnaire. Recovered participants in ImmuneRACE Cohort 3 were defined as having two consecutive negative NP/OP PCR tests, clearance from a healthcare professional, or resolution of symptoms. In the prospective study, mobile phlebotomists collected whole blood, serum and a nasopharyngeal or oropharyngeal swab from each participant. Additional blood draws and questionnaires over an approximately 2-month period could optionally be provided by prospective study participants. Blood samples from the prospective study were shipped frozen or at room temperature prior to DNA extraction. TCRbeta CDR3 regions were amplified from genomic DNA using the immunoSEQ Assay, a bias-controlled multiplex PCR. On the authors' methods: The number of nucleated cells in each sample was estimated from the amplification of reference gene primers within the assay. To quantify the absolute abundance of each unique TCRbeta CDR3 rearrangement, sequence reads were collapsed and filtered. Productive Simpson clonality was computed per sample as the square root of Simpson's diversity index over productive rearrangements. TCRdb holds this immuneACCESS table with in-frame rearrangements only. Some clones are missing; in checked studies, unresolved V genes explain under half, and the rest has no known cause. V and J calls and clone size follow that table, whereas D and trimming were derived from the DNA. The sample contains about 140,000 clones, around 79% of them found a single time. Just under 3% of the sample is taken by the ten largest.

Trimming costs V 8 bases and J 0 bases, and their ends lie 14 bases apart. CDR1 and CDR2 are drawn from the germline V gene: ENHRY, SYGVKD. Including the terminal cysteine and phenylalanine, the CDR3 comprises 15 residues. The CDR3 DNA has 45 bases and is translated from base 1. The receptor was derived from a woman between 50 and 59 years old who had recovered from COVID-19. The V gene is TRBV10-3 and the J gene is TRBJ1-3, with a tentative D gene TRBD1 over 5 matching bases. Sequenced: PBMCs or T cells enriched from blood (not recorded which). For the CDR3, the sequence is CAIGQWTHSGNTIYF. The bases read TGTGCCATCGGGCAATGGACACACTCTGGAAACACCATATATTTT.